This record covers a single T cell receptor beta chain. This sample is part of a study of shared clonotypes between healthy human individuals. The CDR3 totals 16 residues. V shed 1 base and J shed 8 bases, with 18 bases lying between them. Germline loops: CDR1 SGHRS, CDR2 YFSETQ. The protocol was immunoSEQ multiplex PCR, while the TCRdb copy is restricted to in-frame clones and leaves out a portion. The table has some 2,000,000 clones, 95% seen once. This clonotype originated in a man aged 18-30 years in good health. Sequenced material: naive CD4+ T cells sorted from blood. Subset of the sample: CD45RA+ positively selected. The rearrangement uses TRBV5-1 and TRBJ1-4, with D perhaps matching TRBD1 (5 bases). CDR3 coding DNA: TGCGCCAGCAGCTTGCGAGGGACCCTCACTCGAGAAAAACTGTTTTTT. Amino acids: CASSLRGTLTREKLFF. The full variable domain, its missing parts supplied by reference TRBV5-1 and TRBJ1-4, is KAGVTQTPRYLIKTRGQQVTLSCSPISGHRSVSWYQQTPGQGLQFLFEYFSETQRNKGNFPGRFSGRQFSNSRSEMNVSTLELGDSALYLCASSLRGTLTREKLFFGSGTQLSVL.